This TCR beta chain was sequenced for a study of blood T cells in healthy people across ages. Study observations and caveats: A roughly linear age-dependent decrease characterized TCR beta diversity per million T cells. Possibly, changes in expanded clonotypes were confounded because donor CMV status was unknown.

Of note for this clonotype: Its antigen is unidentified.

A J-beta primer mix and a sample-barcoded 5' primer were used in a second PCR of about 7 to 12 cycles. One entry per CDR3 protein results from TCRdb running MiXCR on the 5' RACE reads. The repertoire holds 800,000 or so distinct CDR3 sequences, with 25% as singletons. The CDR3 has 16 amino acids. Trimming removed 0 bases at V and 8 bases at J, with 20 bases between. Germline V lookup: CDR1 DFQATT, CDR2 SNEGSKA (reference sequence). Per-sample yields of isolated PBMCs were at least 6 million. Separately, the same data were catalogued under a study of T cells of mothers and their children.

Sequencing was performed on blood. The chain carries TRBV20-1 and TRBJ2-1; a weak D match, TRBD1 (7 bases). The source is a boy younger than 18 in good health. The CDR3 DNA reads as TGCAGTGCTAGAGATCTTCGCGGGACAGTGGGCGATGAGCAGTTCTTC. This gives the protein CSARDLRGTVGDEQFF.